The clone carrying this T cell receptor beta chain has just one count. The target antigen is unknown. This entry is derived from a study of regulatory T cells. Findings and limits, study-wide: Hydrophobic residues at CDR3 positions 6 and 7 were enriched in conventional CD4+ T cells of CD3G-deficient patients.

Germline CDR1 MDHEN, CDR2 SYDVKM. The CDR3 totals 14 residues. V lost 3 bases and J lost 6, with 15 bases in between. The primer mix had 52 TRBV and 13 TRBJ primers. Profiling relied on immunoSEQ multiplex PCR, and the TCRdb table lists in-frame clones only, not all of them. This repertoire shows under 45,000 clones, about 89% found once; its top ten account for 2% to 3%. CD4+ cells were sorted into CD25-high CD127-low regulatory cells and CD25-low CD127-high conventional cells. Input material: conventional CD4+ T cells sorted from blood. V usage is TRBV28 and J usage is TRBJ2-7, with D perhaps assigned TRBD1 or TRBD2 (5 bases each). This sequence was found in a person under 35 with CD3G deficiency. CDR3 loop: CASSLSFGASEQYF. The CDR3, as DNA: TGTGCCAGCAGTTTGTCATTCGGGGCGTCCGAGCAGTACTTC.